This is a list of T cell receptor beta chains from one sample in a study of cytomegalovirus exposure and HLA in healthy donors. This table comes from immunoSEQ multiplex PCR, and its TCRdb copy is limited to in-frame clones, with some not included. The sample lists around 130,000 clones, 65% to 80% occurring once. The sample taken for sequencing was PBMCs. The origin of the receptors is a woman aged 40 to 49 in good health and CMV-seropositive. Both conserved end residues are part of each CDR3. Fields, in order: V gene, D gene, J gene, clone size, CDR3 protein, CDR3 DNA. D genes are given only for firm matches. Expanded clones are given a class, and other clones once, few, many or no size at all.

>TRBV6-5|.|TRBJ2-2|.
CASSYEGGLNTGELFF
TGTGCCAGCAGTTACGAGGGTGGCCTGAACACCGGGGAGCTGTTTTTT
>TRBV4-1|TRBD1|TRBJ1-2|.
CASSPQEGGEFFFYGYTF
TGCGCCAGCAGCCCACAAGAAGGGGGCGAGTTCTTTTTCTATGGCTACACCTTC
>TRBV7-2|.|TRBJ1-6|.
CASSPGSNNSPLHF
TGTGCCAGCAGCCCGGGATCAAATAATTCACCCCTCCACTTT
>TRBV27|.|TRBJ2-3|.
CASSLSTSGDTQYF
TGTGCCAGCAGTTTATCGACGTCAGGGGATACGCAGTATTTT
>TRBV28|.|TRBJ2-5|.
CASSLLIRETQYF
TGTGCCAGCAGTTTATTAATCCGGGAGACCCAGTACTTC
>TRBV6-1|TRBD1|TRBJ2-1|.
CASNFDRAPYNEQFF
TGTGCCAGCAATTTCGACAGGGCCCCCTACAATGAGCAGTTCTTC
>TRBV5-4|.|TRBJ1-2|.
CASSSGLYGYTF
TGTGCCAGCAGCTCGGGTCTCTATGGCTACACCTTC
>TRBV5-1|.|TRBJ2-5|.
CASSWGGEGETQYF
TGCGCCAGCAGCTGGGGGGGCGAGGGGGAGACCCAGTACTTC
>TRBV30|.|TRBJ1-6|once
CAWSVGGGVDSPLHF
TGTGCCTGGAGTGTGGGAGGGGGTGTAGATTCACCCCTCCACTTT
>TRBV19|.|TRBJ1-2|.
CASSIQGGGYTF
TGTGCCAGTAGTATACAGGGCGGAGGCTACACCTTC
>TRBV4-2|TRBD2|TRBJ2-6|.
CASSYTSGSGANVLTF
TGTGCCAGCAGCTACACTAGCGGCTCTGGGGCCAACGTCCTGACTTTC
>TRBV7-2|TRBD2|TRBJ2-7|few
CASSPPTSGGAVEQYF
TGTGCCAGCAGCCCGCCGACTAGCGGGGGGGCCGTCGAGCAGTACTTC
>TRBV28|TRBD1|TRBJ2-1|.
CASSLNPWDRRGDEQFF
TGTGCCAGCAGTTTAAACCCTTGGGACAGGAGAGGCGATGAGCAGTTCTTC
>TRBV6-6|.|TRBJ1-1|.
CASSTGEKAFF
TGTGCCAGCAGCACCGGGGAGAAAGCTTTCTTT
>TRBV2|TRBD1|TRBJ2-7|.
CASSLGTGNSYEQYF
TGTGCCAGCAGTTTAGGGACAGGAAATTCCTACGAGCAGTACTTC
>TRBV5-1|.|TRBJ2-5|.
CASSNLGGTEETQYF
TGCGCCAGCAGCAACTTAGGGGGGACAGAAGAGACCCAGTACTTC
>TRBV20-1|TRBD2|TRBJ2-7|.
CSASELAGMYF
TGCAGTGCTAGTGAACTAGCGGGAATGTACTTC
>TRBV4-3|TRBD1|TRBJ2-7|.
CASSQDRRGSAEQYF
TGCGCCAGCAGCCAAGATCGCAGGGGGTCGGCCGAGCAGTACTTC
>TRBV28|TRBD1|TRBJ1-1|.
CASSTGGSFTEAFF
TGTGCCAGCAGTACAGGGGGGAGTTTCACTGAAGCTTTCTTT
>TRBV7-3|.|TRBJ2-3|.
CASSLTRGGPDTQYF
TGTGCCAGCAGCTTAACGCGAGGCGGCCCAGATACGCAGTATTTT
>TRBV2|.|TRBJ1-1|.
CASSEWLLNTEAFF
TGTGCCAGCAGTGAATGGCTTTTGAACACTGAAGCTTTCTTT
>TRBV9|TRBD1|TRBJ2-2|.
CASSEQGPGELFF
TGTGCCAGCAGCGAACAGGGGCCCGGGGAGCTGTTTTTT
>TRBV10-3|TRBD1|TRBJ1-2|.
CASRDPGGGYGYSF
TGTGCCAGCAGAGATCCAGGGGGCGGGTACGGCTACTCCTTC
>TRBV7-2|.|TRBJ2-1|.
CASSPARNEQFF
TGTGCCAGCAGCCCCGCGAGGAATGAGCAGTTCTTC
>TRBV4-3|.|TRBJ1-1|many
CASSQDSRGQTEAFF
TGCGCCAGCAGCCAAGATTCAAGGGGCCAAACTGAAGCTTTCTTT
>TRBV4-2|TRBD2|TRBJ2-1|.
CASSPNLLGRSSYNEQFF
TGTGCCAGCAGCCCTAATCTTCTCGGGAGGAGCTCCTACAATGAGCAGTTCTTC
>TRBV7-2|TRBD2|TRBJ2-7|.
CASSVRGDRLEQYF
TGTGCCAGCAGCGTCCGGGGGGACCGGTTGGAGCAGTACTTC
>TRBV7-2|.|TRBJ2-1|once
CASSLTQRVDEQFF
TGTGCCAGCAGCTTAACTCAGCGGGTCGATGAGCAGTTCTTC
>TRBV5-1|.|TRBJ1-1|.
CASNAGIMNTEAFF
TGCGCCAGCAACGCAGGGATCATGAACACTGAAGCTTTCTTT
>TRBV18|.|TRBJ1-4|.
CASSGRGFGNEKLFF
TGTGCCAGCTCCGGAAGGGGGTTTGGAAATGAAAAACTGTTTTTT
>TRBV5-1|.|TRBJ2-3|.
CASSPSYRADTQYF
TGCGCCAGCAGCCCCTCATATCGGGCAGATACGCAGTATTTT
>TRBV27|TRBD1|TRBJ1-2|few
CAGKTGGSYGYTF
TGTGCCGGCAAGACAGGGGGCAGCTATGGCTACACCTTC
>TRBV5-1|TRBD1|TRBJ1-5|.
CASTPGRGQINQPQHF
TGCGCCAGCACCCCGGGGCGGGGACAGATCAATCAGCCCCAGCATTTT
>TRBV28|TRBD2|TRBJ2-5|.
CATSGPASGYQETQYF
TGTGCCACAAGCGGACCGGCTAGCGGATACCAAGAGACCCAGTACTTC
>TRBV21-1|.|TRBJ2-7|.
CASSTPTGETYEQYF
TGTGCCAGCAGCACCCCGACAGGGGAAACCTACGAGCAGTACTTC
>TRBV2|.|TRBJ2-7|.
CASSSSERGEQYF
TGTGCCAGCAGCTCCTCCGAGCGCGGCGAGCAGTACTTC
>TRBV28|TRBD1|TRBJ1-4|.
CASRPGQGRTNEKLFF
TGTGCCAGCCGGCCCGGACAGGGGAGGACTAATGAAAAACTGTTTTTT
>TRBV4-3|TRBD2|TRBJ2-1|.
CASSLTGAEEGTSGLVNEQFF
TGCGCCAGCAGCCTTACGGGGGCAGAGGAAGGGACTAGCGGTCTGGTCAATGAGCAGTTCTTC
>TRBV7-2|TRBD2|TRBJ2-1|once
CASSPPGTSGTVDEQFF
TGTGCCAGCAGTCCACCCGGGACTAGCGGGACGGTCGATGAGCAGTTCTTC
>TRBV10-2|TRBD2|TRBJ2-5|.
CASSDGGGNQETQYF
TGCGCCAGCAGTGACGGCGGGGGAAACCAAGAGACCCAGTACTTC
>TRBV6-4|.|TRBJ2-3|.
CASSDSLDFSTDTQYF
TGTGCCAGCAGTGACTCCCTAGACTTTAGCACAGATACGCAGTATTTT
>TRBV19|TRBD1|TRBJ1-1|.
CASRKWRQGVTEAFF
TGTGCCAGCCGTAAGTGGCGGCAGGGGGTCACTGAAGCTTTCTTT
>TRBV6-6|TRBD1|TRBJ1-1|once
CASSFGQVGVFF
TGTGCCAGCAGCTTCGGACAGGTTGGGGTTTTCTTT
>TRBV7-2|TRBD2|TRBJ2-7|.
CASSLSGLAGRGDEQYF
TGTGCCAGCAGCTTATCGGGACTAGCGGGTAGAGGCGACGAGCAGTACTTC
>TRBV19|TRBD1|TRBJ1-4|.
CASSPRQGIREKLFF
TGTGCCAGTAGTCCCCGACAGGGCATTAGAGAAAAACTGTTTTTT
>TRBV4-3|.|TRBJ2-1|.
CASSRSWGRFDEQFF
TGCGCCAGCAGCCGAAGTTGGGGGAGGTTCGATGAGCAGTTCTTC
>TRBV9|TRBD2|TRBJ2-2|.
CASSPPPGLVFTGELFF
TGTGCCAGCAGCCCACCCCCGGGACTAGTTTTTACCGGGGAGCTGTTTTTT
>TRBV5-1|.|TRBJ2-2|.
CASSLGGPSNTGELFF
TGCGCCAGCAGCTTGGGGGGCCCCTCGAACACCGGGGAGCTGTTTTTT
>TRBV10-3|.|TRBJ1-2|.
CAISEGQGNYGYTF
TGTGCCATCAGTGAAGGTCAGGGTAACTATGGCTACACCTTC
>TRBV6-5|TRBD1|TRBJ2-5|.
CASSRTGTVKETQYF
TGTGCCAGCAGTCGGACCGGGACAGTGAAAGAGACCCAGTACTTC
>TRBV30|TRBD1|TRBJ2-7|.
CAWGGTGYEQYF
TGTGCCTGGGGGGGGACAGGCTACGAGCAGTACTTC
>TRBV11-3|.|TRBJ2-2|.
CASSRAANTGELFF
TGTGCCAGCAGTCGAGCGGCAAACACCGGGGAGCTGTTTTTT
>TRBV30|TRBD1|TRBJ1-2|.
CAWHTGGVGGYTF
TGTGCCTGGCATACAGGGGGCGTAGGTGGCTACACCTTC
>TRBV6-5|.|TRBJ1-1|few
CASSYSSRVGEAFF
TGTGCCAGCAGTTACTCGAGCAGGGTAGGTGAAGCTTTCTTT